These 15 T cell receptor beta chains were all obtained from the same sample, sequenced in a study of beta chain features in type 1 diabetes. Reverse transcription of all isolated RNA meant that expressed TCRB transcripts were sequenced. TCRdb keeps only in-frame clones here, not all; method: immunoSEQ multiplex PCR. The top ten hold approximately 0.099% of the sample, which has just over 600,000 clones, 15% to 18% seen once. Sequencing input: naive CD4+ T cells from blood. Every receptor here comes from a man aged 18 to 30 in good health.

CDR3 sequence reads: CASREQGQSYGYTF. The CDR3 bases are TGTGCCAGCAGAGAACAGGGTCAAAGCTATGGCTACACCTTC. This sequence joins TRBV2 and TRBJ1-2; D might be TRBD1 (6 bases). Germline V gene lookup returns CDR1 SNHLY and CDR2 FYNNEI. Between the trimmed V and J ends, which lost 6 bases and 4 bases, there was a span of 15 bases. This CDR3 contains 14 residues.

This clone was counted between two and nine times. The chain's CDR3 is CASKSYTGELFF. The DNA of the CDR3 is TGCGCCAGCAAGAGCTACACCGGGGAGCTGTTTTTT. V usage is TRBV4-3 and J usage is TRBJ2-2; no firm D call. Trimming removed 7 bases from V and 3 bases from J, with 6 bases in between. The CDR3 sequence is 12 residues long. The germline V gene encodes CDR1 LGHNA and CDR2 YSLEER.

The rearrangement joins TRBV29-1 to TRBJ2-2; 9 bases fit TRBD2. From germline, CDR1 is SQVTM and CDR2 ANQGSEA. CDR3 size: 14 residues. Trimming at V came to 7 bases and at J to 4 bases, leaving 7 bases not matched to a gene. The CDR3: CSGRASGTTGELFF. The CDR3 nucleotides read TGCAGCGGGCGAGCTAGCGGGACCACCGGGGAGCTGTTTTTT.

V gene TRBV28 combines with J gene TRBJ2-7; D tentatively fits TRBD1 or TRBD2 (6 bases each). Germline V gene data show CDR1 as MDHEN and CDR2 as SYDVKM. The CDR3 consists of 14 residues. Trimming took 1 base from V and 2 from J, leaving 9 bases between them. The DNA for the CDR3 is TGTGCCAGCAGTTTATTGAGGGGGGCCTACGAGCAGTACTTC. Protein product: CASSLLRGAYEQYF.

The CDR3: CASSLTGPRTQPGNEQFF. CDR3 DNA sequence: TGTGCCAGCAGCTTGACCGGACCACGGACCCAACCTGGAAATGAGCAGTTCTTC. The chain links TRBV7-9 to TRBJ2-1; D remains ambiguous. V was cut by 3 bases and J by 7 bases, with 25 bases left in between. The germline V gene encodes CDR1 SEHNR and CDR2 FQNEAQ (reference sequence). The length of the CDR3 is 18 residues.

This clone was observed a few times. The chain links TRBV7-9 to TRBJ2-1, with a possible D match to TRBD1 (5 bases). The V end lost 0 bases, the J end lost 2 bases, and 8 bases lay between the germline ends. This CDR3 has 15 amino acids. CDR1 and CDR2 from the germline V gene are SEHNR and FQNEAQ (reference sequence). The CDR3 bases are TGTGCCAGCAGCTTAGCCAGGGCAACCTACAATGAGCAGTTCTTC. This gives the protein CASSLARATYNEQFF.

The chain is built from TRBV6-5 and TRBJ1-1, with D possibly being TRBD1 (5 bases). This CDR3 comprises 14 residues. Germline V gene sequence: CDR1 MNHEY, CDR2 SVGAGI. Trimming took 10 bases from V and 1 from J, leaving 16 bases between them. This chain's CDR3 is CATTKSTGNTEAFF. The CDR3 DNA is TGTGCCACCACTAAGTCTACAGGGAACACTGAAGCTTTCTTT.

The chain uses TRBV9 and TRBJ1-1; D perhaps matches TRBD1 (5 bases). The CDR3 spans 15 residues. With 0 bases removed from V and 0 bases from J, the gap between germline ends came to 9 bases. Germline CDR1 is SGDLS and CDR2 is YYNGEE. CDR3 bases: TGTGCCAGCAGCGTAGCCCAACAGGTGAACACTGAAGCTTTCTTT. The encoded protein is CASSVAQQVNTEAFF.

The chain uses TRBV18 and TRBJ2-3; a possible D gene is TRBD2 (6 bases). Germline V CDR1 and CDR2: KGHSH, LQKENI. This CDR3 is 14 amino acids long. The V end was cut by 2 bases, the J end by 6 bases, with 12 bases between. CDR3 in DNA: TGTGCCAGCTCACCATTCAGCGGGCCTGATACGCAGTATTTT. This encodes CASSPFSGPDTQYF.

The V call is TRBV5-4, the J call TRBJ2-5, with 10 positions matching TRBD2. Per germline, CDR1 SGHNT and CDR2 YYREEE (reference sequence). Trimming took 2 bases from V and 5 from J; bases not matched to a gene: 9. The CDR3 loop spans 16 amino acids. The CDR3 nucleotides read TGTGCCAGCAGCTTTTTAGCGGGAGGCCCCGGGGAGACCCAGTACTTC. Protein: CASSFLAGGPGETQYF.

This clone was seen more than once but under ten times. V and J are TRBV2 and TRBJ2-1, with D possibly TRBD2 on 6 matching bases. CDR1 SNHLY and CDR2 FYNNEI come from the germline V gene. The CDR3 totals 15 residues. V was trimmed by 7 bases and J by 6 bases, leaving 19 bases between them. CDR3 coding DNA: TGTGCCAGCAAACTCCCCCTGCTAGCGAGCAATGAGCAGTTCTTC. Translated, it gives CASKLPLLASNEQFF.

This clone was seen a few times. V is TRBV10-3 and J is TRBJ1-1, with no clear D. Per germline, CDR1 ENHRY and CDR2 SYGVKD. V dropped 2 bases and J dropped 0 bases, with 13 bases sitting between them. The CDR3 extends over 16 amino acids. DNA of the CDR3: TGTGCCATCAGTGAGGGTGGGCAGGCATTGAACACTGAAGCTTTCTTT. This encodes CAISEGGQALNTEAFF.

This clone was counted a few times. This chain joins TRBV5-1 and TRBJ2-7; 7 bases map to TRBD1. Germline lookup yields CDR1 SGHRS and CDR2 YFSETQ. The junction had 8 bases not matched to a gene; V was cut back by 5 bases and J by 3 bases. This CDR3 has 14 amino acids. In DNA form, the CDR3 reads TGCGCCAGCAGGGAGACAGGGAAAGGCTACGAGCAGTACTTC. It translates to CASRETGKGYEQYF.

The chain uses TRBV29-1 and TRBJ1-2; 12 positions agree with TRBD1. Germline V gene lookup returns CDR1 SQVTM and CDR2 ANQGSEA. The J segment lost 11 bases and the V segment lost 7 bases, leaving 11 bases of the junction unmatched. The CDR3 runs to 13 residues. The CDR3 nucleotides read TGCAGCGCCGAGGGGGGACAGGGGGCTCGGTACACCTTC. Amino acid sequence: CSAEGGQGARYTF.

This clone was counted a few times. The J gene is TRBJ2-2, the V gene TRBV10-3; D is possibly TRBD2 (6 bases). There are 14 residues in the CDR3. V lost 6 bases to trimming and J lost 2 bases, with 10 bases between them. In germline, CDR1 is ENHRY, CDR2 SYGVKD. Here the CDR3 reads CAIRDGGNTGELFF. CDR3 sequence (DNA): TGTGCCATCAGAGACGGGGGAAACACCGGGGAGCTGTTTTTT.